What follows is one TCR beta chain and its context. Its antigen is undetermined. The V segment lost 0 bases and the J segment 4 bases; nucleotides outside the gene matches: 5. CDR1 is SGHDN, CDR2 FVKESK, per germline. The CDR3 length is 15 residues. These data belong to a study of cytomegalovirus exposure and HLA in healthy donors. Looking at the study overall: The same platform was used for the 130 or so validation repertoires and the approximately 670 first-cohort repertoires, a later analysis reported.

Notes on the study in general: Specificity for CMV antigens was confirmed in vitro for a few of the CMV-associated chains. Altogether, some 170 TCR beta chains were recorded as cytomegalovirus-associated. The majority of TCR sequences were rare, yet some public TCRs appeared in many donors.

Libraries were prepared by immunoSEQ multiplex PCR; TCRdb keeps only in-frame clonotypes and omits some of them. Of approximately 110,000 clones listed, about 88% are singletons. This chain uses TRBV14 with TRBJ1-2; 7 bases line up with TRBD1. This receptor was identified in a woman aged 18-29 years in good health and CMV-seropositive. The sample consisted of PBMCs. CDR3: CASSQDRGQLYGYTF. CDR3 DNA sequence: TGTGCCAGCAGCCAAGATCGGGGACAGCTCTATGGCTACACCTTC.